Shown below are 21 T cell receptor beta chains from a single sample sequenced in a study of T cell responses to AZD1222 COVID-19 vaccine. Clones were read by immunoSEQ multiplex PCR, and TCRdb kept only the in-frame ones, dropping some. The data hold approximately 120,000 clones, with about 90% observed a single time. This sample comprised peripheral blood, obtained 28 days after the second AZD1222 dose. The receptors come from an adult who received the AZD1222 COVID-19 vaccine.

This clone appeared once. This chain uses TRBV25-1 with TRBJ1-2; D perhaps matches TRBD1 (6 bases). Trimming took 6 bases from V and 1 from J, leaving 12 bases between them. CDR1 is MGHDK, CDR2 SYGVNS, per germline. The CDR3 is made up of 14 amino acids. The CDR3 nucleotides read TGTGCCAGCAGCACAGGGATCTATAACTATGGCTACACCTTC. Residues: CASSTGIYNYGYTF.

The chain combines TRBV6-1 with TRBJ2-2, with TRBD1 as a possible D gene (6 bases). The CDR3 sequence is 15 residues long. V lost 3 bases, J lost 1 base, and 9 bases lay in between. Germline V gene sequence: CDR1 MNHNS, CDR2 SASEGT. CDR3 loop: CASSDQGRNTGELFF. CDR3 coding DNA: TGTGCCAGCAGTGACCAGGGGCGGAACACCGGGGAGCTGTTTTTT.

The CDR3 sequence is CASSPGQGDQHF. Here the CDR3 DNA reads TGTGCCAGCAGCCCTGGACAGGGAGACCAGCATTTT. This sequence joins TRBV3-1 (or the pseudogene TRBV3-2) and TRBJ1-5; 8 nucleotides match TRBD1. Germline V gives CDR1 LGHDT, CDR2 YNNKEL (reference sequence). J lost 12 bases, V lost 4 bases, and 5 bases had no gene match. The CDR3 has 12 residues.

The chain joins TRBV14 to TRBJ1-1; D is ambiguous. Looked up from germline, CDR1 is SGHDN and CDR2 is FVKESK. V lost 4 bases and J lost 0, with 3 bases in between. This CDR3 has 12 amino acids. The CDR3: CASSLVNTEAFF. The CDR3 DNA follows: TGTGCCAGCAGCCTAGTGAACACTGAAGCTTTCTTT.

This rearrangement joins TRBV11-3 to TRBJ2-1; TRBD2 aligns across 9 bases. Unmatched junction bases numbered 7, after V lost 0 bases and J lost 7 bases. The CDR3 consists of 16 residues. Germline CDR1 and CDR2: SGHNT and YENEEA. The CDR3 nucleotides are TGTGCCAGCAGCTTAGAGGGCGGGGGGGCCCGGAATGAGCAGTTCTTC. This gives the protein CASSLEGGGARNEQFF. The full variable domain, rest sourced from reference TRBV11-3 and TRBJ2-1, is EAGVVQSPRYKIIEKKQPVAFWCNPISGHNTLYWYLQNLGQGPELLIRYENEEAVDDSQLPKDRFSAERLKGVDSTLKIQPAELGDSAVYLCASSLEGGGARNEQFFGPGTRLTVL.

This clone appeared once. V and J are TRBV4-3 and TRBJ1-2; TRBD1 is a possible D gene (5 bases). CDR3 length: 14 amino acids. Trimming stripped 0 bases from V and 4 bases from J, with 9 bases between. The germline gives CDR1 LGHNA, CDR2 YSLEER. CDR3 in amino acids: CASSQEQGSYGYTF. The CDR3 DNA is TGCGCCAGCAGCCAAGAGCAGGGCTCCTATGGCTACACCTTC.

The genes are TRBV5-6 and TRBJ1-2; D is unresolved. Germline lookup yields CDR1 SGHDT and CDR2 YYEEEE. The ends were cut back, 4 bases at V and 2 bases at J, with 12 bases in the middle. This CDR3 contains 14 residues. The CDR3 DNA reads as TGTGCCAGCAGCAACCAAGATCTAAACTATGGCTACACCTTC. It yields the protein CASSNQDLNYGYTF. The full variable domain, its missing parts supplied by reference TRBV5-6 and TRBJ1-2, is DAGVTQSPTHLIKTRGQQVTLRCSPKSGHDTVSWYQQALGQGPQFIFQYYEEEERQRGNFPDRFSGHQFPNYSSELNVNALLLGDSALYLCASSNQDLNYGYTFGSGTRLTVV.

The chain links TRBV18 to TRBJ2-1; a possible D gene is TRBD2 (5 bases). The germline V and J ends were trimmed by 4 bases and 8 bases, with 6 bases remaining between them. CDR3 length: 11 residues. Per germline, CDR1 KGHSH and CDR2 LQKENI. The CDR3 protein is CASSRGDEQFF. As DNA, the CDR3 is TGTGCCAGCTCACGGGGAGATGAGCAGTTCTTC.

V and J are TRBV7-6 and TRBJ1-3; 11 bases are a match to TRBD1. Germline V CDR1 and CDR2: SGHVS, FNYEAQ. V lost 5 bases to trimming and J lost 1 base; unmatched junction nucleotides: 4. CDR3 size: 16 residues. CDR3 protein: CASSLGQGASGNTIYF. The CDR3, as DNA: TGTGCCAGCAGCCTTGGACAGGGGGCTTCTGGAAACACCATATATTTT.

This clone was detected a few times. Other DNA variants within this sample encode the same CDR3. This chain links TRBV2 with TRBJ1-2, with TRBD1 matching 9 bases. Losses at the gene ends were 1 base for V and 3 bases for J; bases not matched to a gene: 0. The CDR3 runs to 14 residues. Germline CDR1 SNHLY, CDR2 FYNNEI. This chain's CDR3 is CASSEGQGDYGYTF. CDR3 nucleotides: TGTGCCAGCAGTGAAGGACAGGGGGACTATGGCTACACCTTC. The full variable domain, rest sourced from reference TRBV2 and TRBJ1-2, is EPEVTQTPSHQVTQMGQEVILRCVPISNHLYFYWYRQILGQKVEFLVSFYNNEISEKSEIFDDQFSVERPDGSNFTLKIRSTKLEDSAMYFCASSEGQGDYGYTFGSGTRLTVV.

The chain links TRBV7-9 to TRBJ2-7; a possible D gene is TRBD1 (5 bases). CDR1 is SEHNR and CDR2 is FQNEAQ in the germline V gene (reference sequence). V was pared by 2 bases and J by 5 bases, with 13 bases between. The CDR3 totals 14 residues. Here the CDR3 DNA reads TGTGCCAGCAGCTTAAATGTAGGGGCTAACGAGCAGTACTTC. It encodes CASSLNVGANEQYF. Supplemented by reference TRBV7-9 and TRBJ2-7, the full variable domain reads DTGVSQNPRHKITKRGQNVTFRCDPISEHNRLYWYRQTLGQGPEFLTYFQNEAQLEKSRLLSDRFSAERPKGSFSTLEIQRTEQGDSAMYLCASSLNVGANEQYFGPGTRLTVT.

The rearrangement joins TRBV7-2 to TRBJ2-7; TRBD1 is a possible D gene (5 bases). CDR3 length: 12 residues. Germline loops: CDR1 SGHTA, CDR2 FQGNSA. Trimming left V 5 bases short and J 3 bases short, with 8 bases between. CDR3 protein: CASSPQVYEQYF. In DNA form, the CDR3 reads TGTGCCAGCAGCCCACAGGTCTACGAGCAGTACTTC.

V and J are TRBV3-1 (or the pseudogene TRBV3-2) and TRBJ1-6; 7 nucleotides line up with TRBD1. V was clipped by 4 bases and J by 9 bases; unmatched bases: 6. This CDR3 has 14 amino acids. Germline V gene lookup returns CDR1 LGHDT and CDR2 YNNKEL (reference sequence). DNA for the CDR3: TGTGCCAGCAGCCCATACAGGGGTGGTTCACCCCTCCACTTT. As protein: CASSPYRGGSPLHF.

The J gene is TRBJ1-1, the V gene TRBV7-3; TRBD1 matches at 7 bases. The CDR3 totals 13 residues. Germline CDR1 and CDR2: SGHTA and FQGTGA. V dropped 5 bases and J dropped 3; count of bases not matched to a gene: 3. In DNA, the CDR3 is TGTGCCAGCAGCAGGGGGCAGGACACTGAAGCTTTCTTT. It translates to CASSRGQDTEAFF.

V and J are TRBV28 and TRBJ1-5; D unresolved. Germline loops: CDR1 MDHEN, CDR2 SYDVKM. Trimming pared 6 bases from V and 6 bases from J, leaving 15 bases between. The CDR3 sequence is 14 residues long. DNA of the CDR3: TGTGCCAGCAGCCCTTCAATAGTTCGTCAGCCCCAGCATTTT. Its protein product is CASSPSIVRQPQHF.

The chain carries TRBV11-2 and TRBJ1-1, with 10 bases aligning to TRBD1. This CDR3 has 15 amino acids. V lost 5 bases to trimming and J lost 5 bases; unmatched junction nucleotides: 8. Germline CDR1 and CDR2: SGHAT and FQNNGV. The CDR3 coding sequence is TGTGCCAGCAGCCATGACGACAGGGGGCGGACTGAAGCTTTCTTT. Protein product: CASSHDDRGRTEAFF.

A single count supports this clone. The chain combines TRBV6-4 with TRBJ2-1; D perhaps matches TRBD2 (5 bases). This CDR3 region has 13 residues. The germline V gene encodes CDR1 MRHNA and CDR2 SNTAGT. Trimming shortened V by 0 bases and J by 6 bases, and 6 bases separated the two germline ends. The CDR3, as DNA: TGTGCCAGCAGTGACTCCGGAGGCAATGAGCAGTTCTTC. As protein: CASSDSGGNEQFF.

The chain combines TRBV11-2 with TRBJ1-6, with D possibly matching TRBD1 (5 bases). The CDR3 extends over 13 amino acids. Germline-derived CDR1 and CDR2 are SGHAT and FQNNGV. Trimming cost V 5 bases and J 12 bases, with 14 bases left between them. The CDR3 spells CASSRVEGEPLHF. The CDR3 region has the DNA TGTGCCAGCAGCCGGGTAGAAGGGGAACCCCTCCACTTT.

This clone has only one observation. V gene TRBV2 combines with J gene TRBJ2-1; 9 bases align to TRBD2. Germline CDR1 SNHLY, CDR2 FYNNEI. The CDR3 covers 16 residues. V shed 0 bases, J shed 6 bases, and the junction held 6 bases outside the gene matches. This CDR3 is CASSEAAAGGFNEQFF. The DNA of the CDR3 is TGTGCCAGCAGTGAAGCGGCAGCGGGGGGTTTCAATGAGCAGTTCTTC.

The rearrangement joins TRBV18 to TRBJ1-2; 9 nucleotides align to TRBD1. The CDR3 is 15 amino acids. Germline assignment: CDR1 KGHSH and CDR2 LQKENI. The V segment lost 4 bases and the J segment 4 bases; nucleotides outside the gene matches: 7. The CDR3 is CASSLDRGGLYGYTF. CDR3 nucleotides: TGTGCCAGCTCACTGGACAGGGGAGGACTCTATGGCTACACCTTC.

V and J are TRBV28 and TRBJ1-4; TRBD1 aligns across 10 bases. The V segment lost 3 bases and the J segment 10 bases; nucleotides outside the gene matches: 5. The CDR3 has 14 residues. Looked up from germline, CDR1 is MDHEN and CDR2 is SYDVKM. The chain's CDR3 is CASSLTGGDRKLFF. DNA of the CDR3: TGTGCCAGCAGTTTGACAGGGGGCGATCGAAAACTGTTTTTT.